A selection of T cell receptor beta chains follows, all from one sample in a study of T-cell reconstitution after alpha-beta-depleted transplantation in children. In TCRdb, the PCR reads were re-called with MiXCR into one record per CDR3 protein. The data contain 280,000 or so distinct CDR3 sequences, around 10% of them singletons. The source material was peripheral blood, sampled 180 days after TCRalphabeta/CD19-depleted stem cell transplant. These receptors were obtained from a male patient between 2 and 15 years old who had a stem cell transplant for chronic granulomatous disease, so the T cells may come from the graft donor. Each CDR3 is given with its conserved first and last residue. The D gene is left open where the match is weak. Clone sizes are given selectively: once, few, many, or a class where the clone is expanded.

TRBD1 TRBJ2-1 TRBV6-1 NA CASSPGGHTSNEQFF TGTGCCAGCAGTCCAGGGGGCCATACGAGCAATGAGCAGTTCTTC
TRBD1 TRBJ1-6 TRBV12-3/TRBV12-4 few CASSGRDRGPDSPLHF TGTGCCAGCAGTGGCCGGGACAGGGGTCCAGATTCACCCCTCCACTTT
NA TRBJ2-5 TRBV29-1 many CSVEQGLQETQYF TGCAGCGTTGAACAGGGTCTCCAAGAGACCCAGTACTTC
TRBD1 TRBJ1-2 TRBV30 few CAWSFQLGQVGGYTF TGTGCCTGGAGTTTTCAACTGGGACAGGTGGGGGGCTACACCTTC
TRBD2 TRBJ2-3 TRBV20-1 many CSATGTSGSTDTQYF TGCAGTGCGACCGGGACTAGCGGATCCACAGATACGCAGTATTTT
TRBD1 TRBJ1-2 TRBV9 many CASNVGQGLYGYTF TGTGCCAGCAACGTCGGACAGGGACTCTATGGCTACACCTTC
NA TRBJ1-1 TRBV2 many CASSENPVMNTEAFF TGTGCCAGCAGTGAAAACCCCGTAATGAACACTGAAGCTTTCTTT
NA TRBJ2-7 TRBV7-6 many CASSLTGGETYEQYF TGTGCCAGCAGCCTCACCGGAGGCGAGACCTACGAGCAGTACTTC
NA TRBJ1-6 TRBV6-1 many CASTQGTPRNSPLHF TGTGCCAGCACCCAAGGGACGCCGAGGAATTCACCCCTCCACTTT
NA TRBJ2-5 TRBV3-1 many CASSPRWTTQYF TGTGCCAGCAGCCCTAGATGGACCACCCAGTACTTC